This T cell receptor beta chain was found in a study of T cells after yellow fever vaccination. Across the whole study: Fractions low in cell number were prepared with SMART-Seq v4 Ultra Low Input.

Researchers made TCR cDNA using 5'RACE template switching, and this step added a universal primer site and UMIs. TCRdb reanalysed the 5' RACE reads using MiXCR and keeps one entry per CDR3 protein. Here the sample spans about 320,000 distinct CDR3 sequences, 3.5% to 5% being singletons. Findings and caveats of the study: Weaker, the secondary response had a peak occurring faster, on day 5 versus 15.

CDR3 length: 12 residues. Trimming removed 6 bases from V and 6 bases from J, with 9 bases in between. This clonotype has just a few counts. Its antigen is not known. The material was PBMCs, obtained 15 days after the yellow fever booster vaccination. This chain connects TRBV12-3 or TRBV12-4 to TRBJ2-1; no reliable D call. The sequence was collected from a man younger than 35 who received the YFV17D yellow fever vaccine. This CDR3 is CASRWASNEQFF. DNA for the CDR3: TGTGCCAGCAGGTGGGCATCCAATGAGCAGTTCTTC.